The T cell receptor beta chain under discussion was sequenced for a study of neurological immune-mediated disorders. Study-level findings and limits: CDR3 amino acid sequences of expanded clones were not shared across subjects, a result suggesting private repertoires in all groups.

Germline loops: CDR1 SGHRS, CDR2 YFSETQ. V lost 0 bases and J 3 bases, leaving 13 bases between the germline ends. The CDR3 consists of 15 residues. This clonotype was detected many times. Antigen specificity is unknown. From 15-18 subjects, each sequencing run yielded over 170 million TCR-beta sequences. TCRdb reprocessed the 5' RACE reads via MiXCR and lists one record per CDR3 protein. The sample lists tens of thousands of distinct CDR3 sequences; approximately 14% were seen once. The sequenced sample consisted of PBMCs. The source of this sequence is a woman aged 50 to 65 in good health. The chain carries TRBV5-1 and TRBJ2-7; D might be TRBD2 (5 bases). CDR3 amino acids: CASSLGHSEVYEQYF. The CDR3 DNA follows: TGCGCCAGCAGCTTGGGGCATAGCGAGGTCTACGAGCAGTACTTC.